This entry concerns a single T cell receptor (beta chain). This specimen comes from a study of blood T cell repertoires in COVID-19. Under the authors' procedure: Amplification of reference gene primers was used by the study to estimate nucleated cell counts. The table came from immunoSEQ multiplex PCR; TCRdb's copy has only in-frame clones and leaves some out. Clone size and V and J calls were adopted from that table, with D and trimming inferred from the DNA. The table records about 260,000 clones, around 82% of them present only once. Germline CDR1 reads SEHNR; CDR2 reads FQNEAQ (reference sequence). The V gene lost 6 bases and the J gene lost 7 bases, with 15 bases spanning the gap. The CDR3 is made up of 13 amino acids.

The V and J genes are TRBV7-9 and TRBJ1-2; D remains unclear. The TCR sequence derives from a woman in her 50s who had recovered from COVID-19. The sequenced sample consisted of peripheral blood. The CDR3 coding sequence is TGTGCCAGCAGACCGACTGGATCGGGTGGCTACACCTTC. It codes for CASRPTGSGGYTF.